This is a list of T cell receptor beta chains from one sample in a study of T-cell reconstitution after alpha-beta-depleted transplantation in children. TCRdb passed the PCR reads through MiXCR, listing each CDR3 protein once. In the table there are approximately 85,000 distinct CDR3 sequences, 13% to 15% of which are singletons. Sequencing used PBMCs, mostly from graft donor cells, obtained 180 days after TCRalphabeta/CD19-depleted stem cell transplant. The receptors derive from a male patient aged 2-9 years who had a stem cell transplant for acute lymphoblastic leukemia, so the T cells may come from the graft donor. Both conserved end residues are part of each CDR3. Each record gives: CDR3 DNA, CDR3 protein, J gene, D gene, V gene, clone size. The D gene is left open where the match is weak. Clone size appears in some rows only: once, few, many, or a class for an expanded clone.

TGTGCCAGCTCACCACCGAACAGTGGCTCAGATACGCAGTATTTT CASSPPNSGSDTQYF TRBJ2-3 NA TRBV18 NA
TGCGCCAGCAGCTTGACGGTCGCGAACACCGGGGAGCTGTTTTTT CASSLTVANTGELFF TRBJ2-2 NA TRBV5-1 many
TGCAGTGCTAGAGCAGGCCCCAGCGAACAGCCCCAGCATTTT CSARAGPSEQPQHF TRBJ1-5 NA TRBV20-1 NA
TGTGCCAGCAGCTACATAGGGCGGGTATACGAGCAGTACTTC CASSYIGRVYEQYF TRBJ2-7 NA TRBV7-9 few
TGCAGTGCCAAGGACAGTCCCTCCTACGAGCAGTACTTC CSAKDSPSYEQYF TRBJ2-7 NA TRBV20-1 NA
TGTGCCAGCCTTAGAATGGGAGAGAACTATGGCTACACCTTC CASLRMGENYGYTF TRBJ1-2 NA TRBV28 few
TGCAGTGCTGGGAACATCAAAAAGGGACAGCCCCAGCATTTT CSAGNIKKGQPQHF TRBJ1-5 NA TRBV20-1 NA
TGTGCCAGCAGATACCGGGACAGGGATTCCTACGAGCAGTACTTC CASRYRDRDSYEQYF TRBJ2-7 TRBD1 TRBV5-5 many
TGTGCCAGCGCCCTCTATAGGGAGCAGTTCTTC CASALYREQFF TRBJ2-1 NA TRBV6-2/TRBV6-3 NA
TGTGCCAGCAGTCCACTAGCGGTGACCACATACAATGAGCAGTTCTTC CASSPLAVTTYNEQFF TRBJ2-1 TRBD2 TRBV28 NA
TGTGCCAGCATTCGAGATTTCTCCTACAATGAGCAGTTCTTC CASIRDFSYNEQFF TRBJ2-1 NA TRBV28 few
TGTGCCAGCAGCCCCGGGTTAGCGGGTTCCATTCAGTACTTC CASSPGLAGSIQYF TRBJ2-4 TRBD2 TRBV7-8 NA
TGTGCCAGCGCCGTTCAGGGTTACACCGGGGAGCTGTTTTTT CASAVQGYTGELFF TRBJ2-2 NA TRBV28 NA
TGCGCCAGCAGCTTGGACACCCATGCTGAAGCTTTCTTT CASSLDTHAEAFF TRBJ1-1 NA TRBV5-1 NA
TGTGCCAGCAGCGCGCGGATGGTTGAAAAACTGTTTTTT CASSARMVEKLFF TRBJ1-4 NA TRBV7-9 NA
TGTGCCAGCAGCCCGGACAGGGAGCGACAGCCCCAGCATTTT CASSPDRERQPQHF TRBJ1-5 TRBD1 TRBV7-2 many
TGTGCCAGCAGTGGGACTGGAATCTTCAACAATGAGCAGTTCTTC CASSGTGIFNNEQFF TRBJ2-1 NA TRBV6-1 many